This T cell receptor beta chain was captured by sequencing in a study of CD4+ T cells in melanoma. The study's findings and limits: CD8+ T cell, macrophage and B cell function reportedly correlated with neoantigen-specific CD4+ T cells.

Clones were read by immunoSEQ multiplex PCR, and TCRdb kept only the in-frame ones, dropping some. The data show 120,000 to 150,000 clones, roughly 91% seen once. This CDR3 region has 13 residues. The germline V gene encodes CDR1 SGHRS and CDR2 YFSETQ. Trimming left V 5 bases short and J 8 bases short, with 14 bases between. This clone was seen only once. Antigen unknown. The genes are TRBV5-1 and TRBJ1-3; D is unclear. The receptor comes from a human donor with melanoma. The CDR3 bases are TGCGCCAGCAGATACGAAAGGACGGACACCATATATTTT. Translated, it gives CASRYERTDTIYF.